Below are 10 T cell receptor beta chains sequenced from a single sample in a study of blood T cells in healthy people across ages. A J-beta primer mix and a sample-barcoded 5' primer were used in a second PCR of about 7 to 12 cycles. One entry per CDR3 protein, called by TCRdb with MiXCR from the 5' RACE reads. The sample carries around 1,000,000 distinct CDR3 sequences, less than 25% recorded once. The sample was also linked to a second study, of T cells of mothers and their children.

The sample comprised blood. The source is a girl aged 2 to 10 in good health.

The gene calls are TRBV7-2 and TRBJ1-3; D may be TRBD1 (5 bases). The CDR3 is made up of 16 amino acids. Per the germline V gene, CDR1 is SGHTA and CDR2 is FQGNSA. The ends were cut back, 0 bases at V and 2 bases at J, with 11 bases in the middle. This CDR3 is CASSLAPLGAGNTIYF. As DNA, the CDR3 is TGTGCCAGCAGCTTAGCCCCCTTAGGGGCTGGAAACACCATATATTTT. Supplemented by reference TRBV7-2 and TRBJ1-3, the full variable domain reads GAGVSQSPSNKVTEKGKDVELRCDPISGHTALYWYRQSLGQGLEFLIYFQGNSAPDKSGLPSDRFSAERTGGSVSTLTIQRTQQEDSAVYLCASSLAPLGAGNTIYFGEGSWLTVV.

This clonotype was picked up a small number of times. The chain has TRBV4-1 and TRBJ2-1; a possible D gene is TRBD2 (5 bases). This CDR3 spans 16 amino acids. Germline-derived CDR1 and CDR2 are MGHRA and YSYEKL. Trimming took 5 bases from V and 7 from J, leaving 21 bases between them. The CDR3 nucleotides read TGCGCCAGCAGCGGAACGGTGGGGAGCAGAACGAATGAGCAGTTCTTC. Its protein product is CASSGTVGSRTNEQFF.

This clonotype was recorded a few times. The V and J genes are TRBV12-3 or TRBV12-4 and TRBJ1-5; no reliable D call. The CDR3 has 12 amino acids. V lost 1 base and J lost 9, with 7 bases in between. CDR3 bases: TGTGCCAGCAGTTTAGGCCCGGGGCCCCAGCATTTT. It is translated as CASSLGPGPQHF.

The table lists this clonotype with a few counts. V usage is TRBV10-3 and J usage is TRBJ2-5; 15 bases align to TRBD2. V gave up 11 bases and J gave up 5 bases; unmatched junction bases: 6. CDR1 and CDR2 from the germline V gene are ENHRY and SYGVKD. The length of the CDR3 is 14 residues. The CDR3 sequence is CAVRTSGGAETQYF. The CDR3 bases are TGTGCCGTCCGGACTAGCGGGGGGGCTGAGACCCAGTACTTC.

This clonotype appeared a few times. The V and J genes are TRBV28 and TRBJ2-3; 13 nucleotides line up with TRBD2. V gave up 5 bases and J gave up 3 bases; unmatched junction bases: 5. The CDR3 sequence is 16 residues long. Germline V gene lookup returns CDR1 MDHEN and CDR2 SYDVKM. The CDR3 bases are TGTGCCAGCAGTCTCCGGACTAGCGGGAGAACAGATACGCAGTATTTT. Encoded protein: CASSLRTSGRTDTQYF. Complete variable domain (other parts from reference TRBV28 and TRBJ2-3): DVKVTQSSRYLVKRTGEKVFLECVQDMDHENMFWYRQDPGLGLRLIYFSYDVKMKEKGDIPEGYSVSREKKERFSLILESASTNQTSMYLCASSLRTSGRTDTQYFGPGTRLTVL.

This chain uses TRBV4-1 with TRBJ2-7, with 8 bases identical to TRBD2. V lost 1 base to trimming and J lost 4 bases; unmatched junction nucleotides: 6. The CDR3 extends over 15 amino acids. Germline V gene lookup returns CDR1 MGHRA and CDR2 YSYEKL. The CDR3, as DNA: TGCGCCAGCAGCCAAGTTAGCGGGACTCCGTACGAGCAGTACTTC. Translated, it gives CASSQVSGTPYEQYF.

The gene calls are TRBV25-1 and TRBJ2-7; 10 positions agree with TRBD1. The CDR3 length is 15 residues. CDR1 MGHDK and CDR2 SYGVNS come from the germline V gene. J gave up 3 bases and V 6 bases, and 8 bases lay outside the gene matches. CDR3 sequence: CASRTGTGANYEQYF. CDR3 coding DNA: TGTGCCAGCAGAACCGGGACAGGGGCGAACTACGAGCAGTACTTC.

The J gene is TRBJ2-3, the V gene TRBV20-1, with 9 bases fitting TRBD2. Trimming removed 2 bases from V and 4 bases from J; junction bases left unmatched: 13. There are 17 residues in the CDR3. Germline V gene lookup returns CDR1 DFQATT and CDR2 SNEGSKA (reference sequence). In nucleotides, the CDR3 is TGCAGTGCTAGACCTGGCGGGCTAGCGGGGCCCCCAGATACGCAGTATTTT. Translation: CSARPGGLAGPPDTQYF.

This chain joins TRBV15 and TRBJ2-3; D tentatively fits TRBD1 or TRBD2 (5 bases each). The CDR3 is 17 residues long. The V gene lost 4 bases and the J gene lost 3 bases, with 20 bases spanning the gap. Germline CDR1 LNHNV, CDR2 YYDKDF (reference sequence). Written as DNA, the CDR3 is TGTGCCACCAGCATCGACACCAGACCCAGGGAGACAGATACGCAGTATTTT. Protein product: CATSIDTRPRETDTQYF.

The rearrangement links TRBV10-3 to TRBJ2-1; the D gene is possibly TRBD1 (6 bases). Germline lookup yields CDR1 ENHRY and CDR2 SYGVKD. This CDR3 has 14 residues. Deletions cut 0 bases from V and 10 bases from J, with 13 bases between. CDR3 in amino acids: CAISESHREDEQFF. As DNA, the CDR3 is TGTGCCATCAGTGAGTCCCACAGGGAAGACGAGCAGTTCTTC.